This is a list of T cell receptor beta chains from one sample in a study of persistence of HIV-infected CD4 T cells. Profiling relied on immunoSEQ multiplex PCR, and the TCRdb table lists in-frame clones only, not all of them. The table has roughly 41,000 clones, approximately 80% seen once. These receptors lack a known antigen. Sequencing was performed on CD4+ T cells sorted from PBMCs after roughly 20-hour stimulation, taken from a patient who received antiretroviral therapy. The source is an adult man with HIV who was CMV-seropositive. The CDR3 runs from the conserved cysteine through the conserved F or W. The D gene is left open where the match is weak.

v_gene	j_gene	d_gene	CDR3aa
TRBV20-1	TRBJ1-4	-	CSASDLRATNEKLFF
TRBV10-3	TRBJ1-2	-	CAISEVSMTAYYGYTF
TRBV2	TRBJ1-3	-	CASSEGPRSGNTIYF
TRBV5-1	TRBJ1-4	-	CASSPRSGTNEKLFF
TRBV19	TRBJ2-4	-	CASRNKVNVLAKNIQYF
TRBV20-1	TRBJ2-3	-	CSATGQNTQYF
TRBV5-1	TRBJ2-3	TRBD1	CASSAGQGTDTQYF
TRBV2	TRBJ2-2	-	CASRGRMNTGELFF
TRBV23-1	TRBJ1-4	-	CASSHEGVYEKLFF
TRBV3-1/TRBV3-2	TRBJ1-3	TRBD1	CASSPGTGQSGNTIYF
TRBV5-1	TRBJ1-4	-	CASSSGRADEKLFF
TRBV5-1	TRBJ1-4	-	CASSGEGANEKLFF
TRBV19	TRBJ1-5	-	CASSDPGSNQPQHF
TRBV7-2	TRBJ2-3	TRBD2	CASSPSGGASGTDTQYF
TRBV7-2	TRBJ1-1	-	CASSLAEMNTEAFF
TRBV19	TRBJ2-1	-	CASSTGGRSNEQFF
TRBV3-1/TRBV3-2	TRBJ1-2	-	CASSQGGASGYTF
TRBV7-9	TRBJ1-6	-	CASSSKGGGVSSPLHF
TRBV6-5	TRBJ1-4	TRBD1	CASSPRGFSDEKLFF
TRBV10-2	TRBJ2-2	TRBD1	CATRDRPNTGELFF
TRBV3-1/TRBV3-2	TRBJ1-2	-	CASSQDRDRQYGYTF
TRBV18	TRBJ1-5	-	CASSLQGRNQPQHF
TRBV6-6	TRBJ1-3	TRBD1	CASSPQRGQGVGNTIYF
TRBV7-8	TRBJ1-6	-	CASSSQRSSYNSPLHF
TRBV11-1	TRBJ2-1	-	CASSRGRQADNEQFF
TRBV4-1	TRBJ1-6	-	CASSRPRAQGGEPLHF
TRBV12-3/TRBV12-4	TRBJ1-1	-	CASMDSMNTEAFF
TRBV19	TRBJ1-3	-	CASMMDGSGSGNTIYF
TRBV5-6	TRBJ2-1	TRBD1	CASSFVDRARNNEQFF
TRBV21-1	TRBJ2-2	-	CASSKGGLGVTGELFF
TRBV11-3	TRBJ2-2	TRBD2	CASSRDASGLNTGELFF
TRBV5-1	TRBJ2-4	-	CASSMQDLSVGDIQYF
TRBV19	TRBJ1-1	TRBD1	CASRVTGGHTEAFF
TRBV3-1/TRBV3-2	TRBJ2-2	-	CASSQDGWTGELFF
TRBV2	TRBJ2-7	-	CASSLRDIYEQYF
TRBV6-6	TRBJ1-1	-	CASSYTGTNTEAFF
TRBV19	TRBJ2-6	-	CASSAERPSGANVLTF
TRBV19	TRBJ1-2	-	CASTKPDRSNYGYTF
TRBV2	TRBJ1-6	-	CASSEDSGRSPLHF
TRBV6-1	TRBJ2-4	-	CASSEYGTENIQYF
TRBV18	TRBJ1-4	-	CASSPTRQGFNEKLFF
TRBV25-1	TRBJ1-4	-	CASKYGPSEKLFF
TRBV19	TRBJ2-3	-	CASSIKGQGEYTQYF
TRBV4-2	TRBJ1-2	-	CASSPPQGKGYTF
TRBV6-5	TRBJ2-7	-	CASSYSAPRGSYEQYF
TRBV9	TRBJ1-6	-	CASSKRGRISYNSPLHF
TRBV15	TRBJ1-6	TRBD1	CATSSSGGLPLHF
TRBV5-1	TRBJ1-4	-	CASSLRQAATNEKLFF
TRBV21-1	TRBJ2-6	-	CASSKAPDISGANVLTF
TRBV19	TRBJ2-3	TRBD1	CASQPTGSTDTQYF
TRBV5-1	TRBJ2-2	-	CASSLQGGDTGELFF
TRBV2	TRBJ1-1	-	CASAGERNTEAFF
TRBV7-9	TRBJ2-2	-	CASSLSRSTGELFF
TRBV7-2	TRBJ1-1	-	CASSFNLGNTEAFF